The entry below describes one T cell receptor beta chain. In germline, CDR1 is MDHEN, CDR2 SYDVKM. This CDR3 spans 17 amino acids. V shed 6 bases and J shed 0 bases, with 15 bases lying between them. With a J-beta primer mix and a sample-barcoded 5' primer, a second PCR ran about 6 to 11 cycles. TCRdb re-derived calls from the 5' RACE reads in MiXCR, one entry per CDR3 protein. The data show over 950,000 distinct CDR3 sequences, just over 50% seen once. The sample originates from a study of blood T cells in healthy people across ages. The rearrangement uses TRBV28 and TRBJ2-6, with a weak D call TRBD1 (6 bases). This TCR derives from a woman aged 55-70 years in good health. The sequencing input was blood. The CDR3 sequence: CASSVWTESSGANVLTF. The CDR3 bases are TGTGCCAGCAGCGTCTGGACAGAGAGCTCTGGGGCCAACGTCCTGACTTTC.